The TCR beta chain under discussion was sequenced for a study of regulatory T cells in long-lasting Graves disease. Study-wide points: Favored usage of TRBV28, TRBJ1-2 and TRBJ2-5 was recorded in persistent disease.

Remarks on this clonotype: As yet, its antigen is unknown.

This CDR3 is built from 14 residues. Trimming took 10 bases from V and 1 from J; bases not matched to a gene: 4. Building of the TCR beta libraries involved iRepertoire HTBI primers and Arm-PCR of CDR3 regions. TCRdb re-called the multiplex PCR reads through MiXCR, storing one row per CDR3 protein. Of about 450,000 distinct CDR3 sequences in the sample, 13% to 15% were seen once. Time point here: newly diagnosed GD, antithyroid drugs for less than 3 months. Extracted RNA from PBMCs served as the source of the TCR library. These data also featured in a second study, about T cells in Graves' hyperthyroidism and ophthalmopathy. That paper states: Initially, a first-round RT-PCR of the TCR CDR3 employed the HTBI primer set.

The J gene is TRBJ2-1, the V gene TRBV12-3 or TRBV12-4; 10 bases are shared with TRBD2. The material was peripheral blood mononuclear cells (PBMCs), obtained at new diagnosis, from a patient treated with antithyroid drugs. The clonotype was recovered from a woman aged 50 to 60 with Graves disease. The CDR3 sequence is CATRLAGSYNEQFF. In DNA, the CDR3 is TGTGCCACTAGACTAGCGGGTTCCTACAATGAGCAGTTCTTC.